This T cell receptor (beta chain) was recovered during a study of CD8 T cells in ankylosing spondylitis (dated 2017 in TCRdb). Concerning the study at large: To find TCR variants linked to disease, the study profiled T cell receptor beta repertoires in ankylosing spondylitis patients and healthy donors. In total, the full study cohort was made up of 110 or so healthy donors and roughly 27 ankylosing spondylitis patients. Peripheral blood was sampled, and synovial fluid was additionally collected from ankylosing spondylitis patients.

This clonotype was counted at least ten times. This clone's antigen is unknown. One base away there is no much larger clone; base qualities are not given. Here is what the overall study found, with its caveats: The disease-linked clones had a CD8+ phenotype and were found at relatively low frequencies in peripheral blood. Blood from ankylosing spondylitis patients appeared to be characterized by a TCR beta motif made up of several highly homologous amino acid variants. Some motif variants had previously been reported in the synovial fluid and blood of reactive arthritis patients, which suggests shared mechanisms of disease initiation. The disease-linked clones were reported to be significantly enriched in matched synovial fluid samples from ankylosing spondylitis patients.

Sequencing instrument: Illumina HiSeq 2500. TCR beta libraries were prepared by quantitative 5'-RACE with molecular barcodes. As for how the authors treated the data: A new computational method based on a probabilistic model of VDJ rearrangement was used to identify disease-linked TCR variants. Through fastp at Q25 and MiXCR, TCRdb rebuilt clones from the public reads, retaining in-frame beta chains. Rows with a matching CDR3 protein are joined into one entry that keeps the most common DNA and genes. Here the V and J calls rest on TCRdb's processing, not on the authors' analysis. For this sample the table gives about 240,000 distinct CDR3 sequences, of which about 10% were detected only once. Approximately 6.6% of the sample lies in the top ten. This sequence originates from a male donor with ankylosing spondylitis or in good health (not recorded which). The sample comprised blood, either unsorted or a sorted T cell fraction (not recorded which).

In nucleotides, the sequence is TGTGCCAGCAGCCAAGATGCAGGGGGCGCGTCTTTCTTT. Its protein reads: CASSQDAGGASFF. The rearrangement joined TRBV4-2 to TRBJ1-1; 8 central nucleotides agree with TRBD1. For CDR1 and CDR2, the germline V gene lists LGHNA and YNFKEQ. V has 0 bases trimmed and J has 12 bases trimmed; junction bases matching no gene number 6. Including cysteine and phenylalanine, the CDR3 has 13 amino acids. Only the CDR3 DNA stays, 39 bases, in frame from base 1.